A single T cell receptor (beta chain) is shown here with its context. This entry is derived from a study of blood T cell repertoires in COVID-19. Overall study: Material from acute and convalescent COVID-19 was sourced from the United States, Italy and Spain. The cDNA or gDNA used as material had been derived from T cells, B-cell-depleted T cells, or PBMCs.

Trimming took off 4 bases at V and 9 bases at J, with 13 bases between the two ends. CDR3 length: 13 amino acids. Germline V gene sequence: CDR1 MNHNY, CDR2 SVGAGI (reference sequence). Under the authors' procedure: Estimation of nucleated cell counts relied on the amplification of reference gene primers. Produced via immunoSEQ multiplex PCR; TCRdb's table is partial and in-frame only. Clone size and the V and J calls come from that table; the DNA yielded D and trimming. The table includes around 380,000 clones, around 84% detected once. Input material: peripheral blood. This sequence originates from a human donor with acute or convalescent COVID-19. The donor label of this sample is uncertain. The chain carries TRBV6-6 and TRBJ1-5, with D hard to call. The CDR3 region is CASSLPGSGPQHF. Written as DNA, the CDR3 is TGTGCCAGCAGTTTACCAGGATCAGGGCCCCAGCATTTT.